This T cell receptor beta chain was identified in a study of shared clonotypes between healthy human individuals. Study-level background: Per donor, CD8 memory used one plate, CD8 naive used two, CD4 memory used three and CD4 naive used three. Points from the study as a whole: Rarefaction analysis demonstrated incomplete sorted-subset sequencing notwithstanding large depth. Generally, naive subsets (rather than memory subsets) showed larger estimated richness.

Deep level was the assay's run setting. Clones were read by immunoSEQ multiplex PCR, and TCRdb kept only the in-frame ones, dropping some. The sample lists about 2,200,000 clones, about 92% occurring once. CD45RO-negative, CCR7-selected cells formed the naive CD8 fraction, which excluded terminally differentiated effector memory CD45RA+ cells. With respect to this clone: Its matching antigen is unknown.

Deletions cut 1 base from V and 3 bases from J, with 15 bases between. CDR3 length: 17 residues. Germline CDR1 and CDR2: MGHRA and YSYEKL. The J gene is TRBJ2-2, the V gene TRBV4-1, with a tentative D call TRBD2 (6 bases). The receptor comes from a young man in good health. Some clones in this sample may be carry-over from other donors' samples. Sequences were obtained from naive CD8+ T cells from PBMCs. The CDR3 DNA follows: TGCGCCAGCAGCCAAGCTCCACCCGGGACTGACACCGGGGAGCTGTTTTTT. Translated: CASSQAPPGTDTGELFF.